This TCR beta chain was identified in a study of Graves' ophthalmopathy and Graves' hyperthyroidism. Study-wide findings and caveats: Progression of ophthalmopathy was predicted by the model with roughly 71% sensitivity and just under 75% specificity.

TCR beta CDR3 amplification used RNA transcripts. The library came from an HTBI-primed first-round RT-PCR and a second-round multiplex PCR. MiXCR, applied by TCRdb to the multiplex PCR reads, yields one record per CDR3 protein. The profile shows roughly 400,000 distinct CDR3 sequences, roughly 15% of them singletons. Ophthalmopathy absent within 18 months of follow-up marked hyperthyroidism as stable. About 10 ml of fresh blood yielded the PBMCs by density gradient. In its sample, this clonotype was seen many times. Its antigen is undetermined. Germline assignment: CDR1 SGHTA and CDR2 FQGNSA. The J segment lost 3 bases and the V segment lost 6 bases, leaving 9 bases of the junction unmatched. The CDR3 extends over 15 amino acids.

Sequencing input: peripheral blood. The sequence derives from an adult woman with stable Graves' hyperthyroidism. The V call is TRBV7-2, the J call TRBJ2-5; the match to TRBD1 covers 8 bases. This CDR3 is CASSYRQGMEETQYF. Here the CDR3 DNA reads TGTGCCAGCAGTTATAGACAGGGGATGGAAGAGACCCAGTACTTC.